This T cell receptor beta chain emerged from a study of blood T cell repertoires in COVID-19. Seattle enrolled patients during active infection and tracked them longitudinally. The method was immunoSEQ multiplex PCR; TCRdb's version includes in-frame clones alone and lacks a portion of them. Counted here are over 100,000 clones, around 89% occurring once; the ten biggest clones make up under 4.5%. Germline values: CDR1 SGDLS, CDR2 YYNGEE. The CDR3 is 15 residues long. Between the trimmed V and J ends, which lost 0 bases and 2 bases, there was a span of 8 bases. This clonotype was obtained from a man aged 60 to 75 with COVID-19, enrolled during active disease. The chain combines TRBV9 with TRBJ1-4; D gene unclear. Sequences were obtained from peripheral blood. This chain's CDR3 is CASSVGSWTNEKLFF. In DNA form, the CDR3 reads TGTGCCAGCAGCGTAGGCAGTTGGACTAATGAAAAACTGTTTTTT.